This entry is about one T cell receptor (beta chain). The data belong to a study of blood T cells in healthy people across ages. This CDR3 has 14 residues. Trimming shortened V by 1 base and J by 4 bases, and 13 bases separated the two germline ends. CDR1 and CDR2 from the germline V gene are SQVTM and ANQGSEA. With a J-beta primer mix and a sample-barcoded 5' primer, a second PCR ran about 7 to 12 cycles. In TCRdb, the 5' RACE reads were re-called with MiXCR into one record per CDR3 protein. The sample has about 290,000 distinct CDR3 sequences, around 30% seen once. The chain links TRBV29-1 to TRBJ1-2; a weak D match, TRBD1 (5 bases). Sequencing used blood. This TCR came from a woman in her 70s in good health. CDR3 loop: CSVEGRDQPYGYTF. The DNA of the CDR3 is TGCAGCGTTGAAGGCCGGGACCAGCCCTATGGCTACACCTTC.